The TCR beta chain under discussion was sequenced for a study of regulatory T cells in long-lasting Graves disease. Time point reported: newly diagnosed GD, antithyroid drugs for less than 3 months. Researchers made the TCR library from RNA that was extracted from PBMCs. V lost 4 bases to trimming and J lost 4 bases, with 10 bases between them. This CDR3 is built from 13 residues. Germline lookup yields CDR1 SGHNT and CDR2 YENEEA. Study results and limitations: Patients with persistent disease shared under 3,500 public clonotypes, outpacing the 966 shared by new patients. TCR diversity was lower in persistent Graves' patients than in newly diagnosed ones.

Building of the TCR beta libraries involved iRepertoire HTBI primers and Arm-PCR of CDR3 regions. Using its own MiXCR run on the multiplex PCR reads, TCRdb lists one record per CDR3 protein. The sample lists over 450,000 distinct CDR3 sequences, around 13% occurring once. With respect to this clonotype: Its antigen is not known.

These data were likewise used in another study, on T cells in Graves' hyperthyroidism and ophthalmopathy. That report notes: Within blood appeared most thyroid clonotypes that had expanded above 0.001.

The source of this sequence is a woman in her 30s with Graves disease. Sequencing used peripheral blood mononuclear cells (PBMCs), obtained at new diagnosis, from a patient treated with antithyroid drugs. The V call is TRBV11-3, the J call TRBJ1-1; D remains ambiguous. CDR3 bases: TGTGCCAGCAGCTCCCAGTGGCGCACTGAAGCTTTCTTT. Its translation is CASSSQWRTEAFF.